This T cell receptor beta chain originates from a study of siplizumab effects on memory and regulatory T cells. General study points: The Treg-derived share of mappable alloreactive CD4+ clones averaged approximately 71% with siplizumab and approximately 27% in controls.

Per germline, CDR1 ENHRY and CDR2 SYGVKD. Germline trimming cut 6 bases from V and 2 bases from J; bases unmatched to any gene: 6. This CDR3 has 14 residues. Profiling relied on immunoSEQ multiplex PCR, and the TCRdb table lists in-frame clones only, not all of them. The sample yields more than 85,000 clones, 94% seen once. As regards this clone: Antigen: not known. The conserved closing phenylalanine or tryptophan is absent in this CDR3, likely reflecting a read error.

The sequenced sample consisted of Tregs sorted from blood. This rearrangement joins TRBV10-3 to TRBJ2-7; 8 nucleotides match TRBD1. The source is a human donor in good health. The CDR3 bases are TGTGCCATCAGGAAGGGACAGGCTACCTACGAGCAGTACCTC. Its protein product is CAIRKGQATYEQYL.